These T cell receptor beta chains were read from a single sample in a study of identical twins. TCRdb called the 5' RACE reads again in MiXCR, with one record for every CDR3 protein. The sample has 750,000 to 950,000 distinct CDR3 sequences, approximately 13% seen once. The same sample was also studied in work on yellow fever vaccine responses in identical twins.

Input material: PBMCs. The source of these receptors is a young woman in good health. Both conserved end residues are part of each CDR3. Each record gives: V gene, CDR3 length, D gene, J gene, clone size, CDR3 protein, CDR3 DNA. D genes are given only for firm matches. Part of the rows lack a size; the others show once, few, many or a class for expanded clones.

v_call: TRBV20-1
cdr3_length: 14
d_call: NA
j_call: TRBJ2-2
clone_size: NA
cdr3_aa: CSAIADRRAGELFF
cdr3_nt: TGCAGTGCAATAGCGGATAGACGGGCCGGGGAGCTGTTTTTT

v_call: TRBV9
cdr3_length: 17
d_call: TRBD2
j_call: TRBJ2-2
clone_size: NA
cdr3_aa: CASSTRVAGVNAGELFF
cdr3_nt: TGTGCCAGCAGCACCCGTGTAGCGGGAGTAAACGCCGGGGAGCTGTTTTTT

v_call: TRBV28
cdr3_length: 14
d_call: NA
j_call: TRBJ2-2
clone_size: many
cdr3_aa: CASSSGGNTGELFF
cdr3_nt: TGTGCCAGCAGTTCTGGGGGCAACACCGGGGAGCTGTTTTTT

v_call: TRBV28
cdr3_length: 15
d_call: TRBD1
j_call: TRBJ2-5
clone_size: NA
cdr3_aa: CASSPTRTGQETQYF
cdr3_nt: TGTGCCAGCAGTCCCACCCGGACAGGACAAGAGACCCAGTACTTC

v_call: TRBV29-1
cdr3_length: 12
d_call: NA
j_call: TRBJ2-5
clone_size: few
cdr3_aa: CSVDTGMETQYF
cdr3_nt: TGCAGCGTTGACACGGGAATGGAGACCCAGTACTTC

v_call: TRBV7-7
cdr3_length: 13
d_call: NA
j_call: TRBJ2-1
clone_size: NA
cdr3_aa: CASSLGRKNEQFF
cdr3_nt: TGTGCCAGCAGCTTAGGCAGGAAGAATGAGCAGTTCTTC

v_call: TRBV19
cdr3_length: 14
d_call: NA
j_call: TRBJ2-2
clone_size: NA
cdr3_aa: CASSNTGTVGELFF
cdr3_nt: TGTGCCAGTAGTAACACAGGGACGGTCGGGGAGCTGTTTTTT

v_call: TRBV5-1
cdr3_length: 17
d_call: TRBD1
j_call: TRBJ2-3
clone_size: few
cdr3_aa: CASSNYGQGTSTDTQYF
cdr3_nt: TGCGCCAGCAGCAACTACGGACAGGGGACTAGCACAGATACGCAGTATTTT

v_call: TRBV3-1
cdr3_length: 14
d_call: NA
j_call: TRBJ1-6
clone_size: NA
cdr3_aa: CASTPQGANSPLHF
cdr3_nt: TGTGCCAGCACCCCACAGGGAGCGAATTCACCCCTCCACTTT

v_call: TRBV5-5
cdr3_length: 15
d_call: NA
j_call: TRBJ2-5
clone_size: few
cdr3_aa: CASSPGGVGLETQYF
cdr3_nt: TGTGCCAGCAGCCCCGGTGGGGTAGGGTTGGAGACCCAGTACTTC

v_call: TRBV6-5
cdr3_length: 15
d_call: TRBD2
j_call: TRBJ2-1
clone_size: few
cdr3_aa: CASSYQRGLYNEQFF
cdr3_nt: TGTGCCAGCAGTTATCAGCGGGGCCTTTACAATGAGCAGTTCTTC

v_call: TRBV7-9
cdr3_length: 16
d_call: NA
j_call: TRBJ2-7
clone_size: NA
cdr3_aa: CASSLGMGVISYEQYF
cdr3_nt: TGTGCCAGCAGCTTAGGGATGGGTGTTATTTCCTACGAGCAGTACTTC

v_call: TRBV20-1
cdr3_length: 18
d_call: TRBD2
j_call: TRBJ2-1
clone_size: NA
cdr3_aa: CSARSPLGLADPRGEQFF
cdr3_nt: TGCAGTGCTAGGTCGCCCCTGGGACTAGCGGACCCTAGGGGCGAGCAGTTCTTC

v_call: TRBV3-1
cdr3_length: 15
d_call: TRBD1
j_call: TRBJ1-5
clone_size: few
cdr3_aa: CASSIDRGYNQPQHF
cdr3_nt: TGTGCCAGCAGCATAGACAGGGGCTATAATCAGCCCCAGCATTTT

v_call: TRBV20-1
cdr3_length: 15
d_call: TRBD1
j_call: TRBJ2-7
clone_size: NA
cdr3_aa: CSARATGQNSYEQYF
cdr3_nt: TGCAGTGCAAGAGCTACGGGACAGAACTCCTACGAGCAGTACTTC

v_call: TRBV7-9
cdr3_length: 16
d_call: NA
j_call: TRBJ2-5
clone_size: NA
cdr3_aa: CASSPHARVNQETQYF
cdr3_nt: TGTGCCAGCAGCCCTCACGCCCGGGTCAACCAAGAGACCCAGTACTTC

v_call: TRBV29-1
cdr3_length: 17
d_call: NA
j_call: TRBJ2-2
clone_size: NA
cdr3_aa: CSVLASGTFFSTGELFF
cdr3_nt: TGCAGCGTACTAGCCTCCGGGACCTTCTTCAGTACCGGGGAGCTGTTTTTT

v_call: TRBV2
cdr3_length: 14
d_call: NA
j_call: TRBJ1-5
clone_size: few
cdr3_aa: CASSDQGLRQPQHF
cdr3_nt: TGTGCCAGCAGTGATCAAGGGTTAAGGCAGCCCCAGCATTTT

v_call: TRBV29-1
cdr3_length: 15
d_call: NA
j_call: TRBJ1-1
clone_size: many
cdr3_aa: CSVENPGTKNTEAFF
cdr3_nt: TGCAGCGTTGAAAACCCCGGGACAAAGAACACTGAAGCTTTCTTT

v_call: TRBV5-4
cdr3_length: 21
d_call: TRBD2
j_call: TRBJ2-1
clone_size: few
cdr3_aa: CASSLEGKTSGRNDFYNEQFF
cdr3_nt: TGTGCCAGCAGCTTGGAGGGGAAGACTAGCGGGAGGAACGACTTCTACAATGAGCAGTTCTTC

v_call: TRBV5-1
cdr3_length: 15
d_call: TRBD2
j_call: TRBJ2-3
clone_size: many
cdr3_aa: CASSLGLAGVDTQYF
cdr3_nt: TGCGCCAGCAGCTTGGGACTAGCGGGAGTCGATACGCAGTATTTT

v_call: TRBV27
cdr3_length: 16
d_call: NA
j_call: TRBJ2-4
clone_size: few
cdr3_aa: CASSPEKQGAKNIQYF
cdr3_nt: TGTGCCAGCAGTCCAGAAAAACAGGGCGCCAAAAACATTCAGTACTTC

v_call: TRBV6-1
cdr3_length: 16
d_call: TRBD1
j_call: TRBJ1-1
clone_size: NA
cdr3_aa: CASRPDRGRGNTEAFF
cdr3_nt: TGTGCCAGCAGACCGGACAGGGGGCGGGGGAACACTGAAGCTTTCTTT

v_call: TRBV10-3
cdr3_length: 16
d_call: TRBD1
j_call: TRBJ2-1
clone_size: few
cdr3_aa: CAISVLDRGLTNEQFF
cdr3_nt: TGTGCCATCAGTGTATTGGACAGGGGCCTTACGAATGAGCAGTTCTTC

v_call: TRBV7-2
cdr3_length: 16
d_call: TRBD2
j_call: TRBJ2-7
clone_size: NA
cdr3_aa: CASSPTGLADLYEQYF
cdr3_nt: TGTGCCAGCAGCCCGACGGGACTAGCGGACCTCTACGAGCAGTACTTC

v_call: TRBV12-3/TRBV12-4
cdr3_length: 12
d_call: NA
j_call: TRBJ1-2
clone_size: many
cdr3_aa: CASSLFGYGYTF
cdr3_nt: TGTGCCAGCAGTTTGTTCGGCTATGGCTACACCTTC

v_call: TRBV10-2
cdr3_length: 13
d_call: NA
j_call: TRBJ1-5
clone_size: once
cdr3_aa: CASRKEMYQPQHF
cdr3_nt: TGCGCCAGCAGGAAAGAAATGTATCAGCCCCAGCATTTT

v_call: TRBV27
cdr3_length: 14
d_call: TRBD2
j_call: TRBJ2-3
clone_size: NA
cdr3_aa: CASSRAGFTDTQYF
cdr3_nt: TGTGCCAGCAGTAGAGCGGGATTCACAGATACGCAGTATTTT

v_call: TRBV5-1
cdr3_length: 15
d_call: NA
j_call: TRBJ1-6
clone_size: few
cdr3_aa: CASSLDLQDNSPLHF
cdr3_nt: TGCGCCAGCAGCTTGGACCTACAGGATAATTCACCCCTCCACTTT

v_call: TRBV5-1
cdr3_length: 15
d_call: TRBD1
j_call: TRBJ1-1
clone_size: NA
cdr3_aa: CASSSGGKKDTEAFF
cdr3_nt: TGCGCCAGCAGTTCAGGGGGCAAGAAGGACACTGAAGCTTTCTTT

v_call: TRBV6-5
cdr3_length: 15
d_call: NA
j_call: TRBJ1-2
clone_size: NA
cdr3_aa: CASSYSTDSASGYTF
cdr3_nt: TGTGCCAGCAGTTACTCGACGGACAGCGCTTCTGGCTACACCTTC

v_call: TRBV15
cdr3_length: 15
d_call: NA
j_call: TRBJ1-1
clone_size: few
cdr3_aa: CATSRDADAFTEAFF
cdr3_nt: TGTGCCACCAGCAGAGATGCGGACGCCTTCACTGAAGCTTTCTTT

v_call: TRBV10-3
cdr3_length: 16
d_call: NA
j_call: TRBJ2-3
clone_size: many
cdr3_aa: CAISRDNLYTTDTQYF
cdr3_nt: TGTGCCATCAGTCGTGACAACCTATATACCACAGATACGCAGTATTTT

v_call: TRBV24-1
cdr3_length: 15
d_call: NA
j_call: TRBJ2-2
clone_size: NA
cdr3_aa: CDTSDHLQGTGELFF
cdr3_nt: TGTGACACCAGTGACCACCTGCAGGGCACCGGGGAGCTGTTTTTT

v_call: TRBV20-1
cdr3_length: 14
d_call: TRBD2
j_call: TRBJ2-5
clone_size: NA
cdr3_aa: CSAARTSGKETQYF
cdr3_nt: TGCAGTGCTGCCCGTACTAGCGGGAAAGAGACCCAGTACTTC

v_call: TRBV29-1
cdr3_length: 13
d_call: NA
j_call: TRBJ1-1
clone_size: NA
cdr3_aa: CSVVGRGNTEAFF
cdr3_nt: TGCAGCGTTGTGGGCCGTGGTAACACTGAAGCTTTCTTT

v_call: TRBV20-1
cdr3_length: 14
d_call: NA
j_call: TRBJ1-6
clone_size: NA
cdr3_aa: CSARDVSVDSPLHF
cdr3_nt: TGCAGTGCTAGAGACGTCTCGGTGGATTCACCCCTCCACTTT

v_call: TRBV12-3/TRBV12-4
cdr3_length: 15
d_call: TRBD1
j_call: TRBJ2-6
clone_size: few
cdr3_aa: CASRGTGAGANVLTF
cdr3_nt: TGTGCCAGCAGGGGAACAGGGGCCGGGGCCAACGTCCTGACTTTC

v_call: TRBV29-1
cdr3_length: 13
d_call: TRBD2
j_call: TRBJ2-7
clone_size: NA
cdr3_aa: CSALAETTYEQYF
cdr3_nt: TGCAGCGCGCTAGCGGAAACCACCTACGAGCAGTACTTC

v_call: TRBV5-1
cdr3_length: 17
d_call: TRBD2
j_call: TRBJ2-7
clone_size: NA
cdr3_aa: CASNTGTSGSSSYEQYF
cdr3_nt: TGCGCCAGCAATACCGGGACTAGCGGGAGTTCGTCCTACGAGCAGTACTTC

v_call: TRBV27
cdr3_length: 17
d_call: NA
j_call: TRBJ1-3
clone_size: few
cdr3_aa: CASSLIPPTRRGNTIYF
cdr3_nt: TGTGCCAGCAGTTTAATCCCCCCGACTCGAAGGGGAAACACCATATATTTT

v_call: TRBV19
cdr3_length: 16
d_call: TRBD1
j_call: TRBJ1-1
clone_size: few
cdr3_aa: CASSILTTGFGTEAFF
cdr3_nt: TGTGCCAGTAGTATTCTGACGACAGGGTTTGGCACTGAAGCTTTCTTT

v_call: TRBV10-3
cdr3_length: 14
d_call: NA
j_call: TRBJ2-3
clone_size: few
cdr3_aa: CAITRQASTDTQYF
cdr3_nt: TGTGCCATCACCCGACAGGCATCCACAGATACGCAGTATTTT

v_call: TRBV27
cdr3_length: 16
d_call: NA
j_call: TRBJ2-4
clone_size: few
cdr3_aa: CASSLRVGPPKNIQYF
cdr3_nt: TGTGCCAGCAGTTTAAGGGTCGGGCCCCCCAAAAACATTCAGTACTTC

v_call: TRBV20-1
cdr3_length: 8
d_call: NA
j_call: TRBJ1-1
clone_size: NA
cdr3_aa: CTSSKAFF
cdr3_nt: TGCACCTCTTCCAAAGCTTTCTTT

v_call: TRBV6-5
cdr3_length: 16
d_call: NA
j_call: TRBJ2-2
clone_size: few
cdr3_aa: CASSYQPGGPSGELFF
cdr3_nt: TGTGCCAGCAGTTACCAACCCGGGGGGCCCTCGGGGGAGCTGTTTTTT

v_call: TRBV2
cdr3_length: 17
d_call: TRBD2
j_call: TRBJ2-5
clone_size: few
cdr3_aa: CASSERTSGSFQETQYF
cdr3_nt: TGTGCCAGCAGTGAAAGGACTAGCGGGAGTTTCCAAGAGACCCAGTACTTC

v_call: TRBV27
cdr3_length: 15
d_call: NA
j_call: TRBJ2-3
clone_size: NA
cdr3_aa: CASSPSTGGTDTQYF
cdr3_nt: TGTGCCAGCAGTCCATCGACGGGAGGCACAGATACGCAGTATTTT

v_call: TRBV2
cdr3_length: 15
d_call: NA
j_call: TRBJ1-2
clone_size: NA
cdr3_aa: CASSEYIRDLDSYTF
cdr3_nt: TGTGCCAGCAGTGAATATATCCGGGACCTAGATAGCTACACCTTC

v_call: TRBV5-1
cdr3_length: 14
d_call: TRBD1
j_call: TRBJ2-1
clone_size: few
cdr3_aa: CASSLETGGNEQFF
cdr3_nt: TGCGCCAGCAGCTTAGAGACAGGGGGCAATGAGCAGTTCTTC

v_call: TRBV27
cdr3_length: 16
d_call: NA
j_call: TRBJ2-2
clone_size: few
cdr3_aa: CASSLAFKGATGELFF
cdr3_nt: TGTGCCAGCAGCCTAGCCTTTAAGGGAGCCACCGGGGAGCTGTTTTTT

v_call: TRBV5-1
cdr3_length: 13
d_call: NA
j_call: TRBJ2-5
clone_size: many
cdr3_aa: CASSLGQQETQYF
cdr3_nt: TGCGCCAGCAGCTTGGGACAGCAAGAGACCCAGTACTTC